Listed here are 22 T cell receptor beta chains from one sample, sequenced in a study of blood T cell repertoires in COVID-19. Method: immunoSEQ multiplex PCR; TCRdb's copy keeps in-frame clones and lacks some. The sample contains some 64,000 clones, roughly 70% of which appear only once. The sequenced sample was PBMCs or T cells enriched from blood (not recorded which). The receptors stem from a woman aged 60-75 years who had been exposed to COVID-19.

The chain recombines TRBV4-1 with TRBJ2-6; 7 bases line up with TRBD1. Germline V lookup: CDR1 MGHRA, CDR2 YSYEKL. This CDR3 has 19 residues. Trimming removed 2 bases from V and 4 bases from J; junction bases left unmatched: 14. The DNA for the CDR3 is TGCGCCAGCAGCCAATTGCACAGGGGCCTCATCAGGGGGGCCAACGTCCTGACTTTC. Translating it yields CASSQLHRGLIRGANVLTF.

The chain links TRBV21-1 to TRBJ1-1. TRBV21-1 is labeled a pseudogene. The CDR3 spans 16 residues. The CDR3 loop reads CASSKVPLGGNTEAFF. The CDR3 coding sequence is TGTGCCAGCAGCAAAGTTCCCTTGGGGGGGAACACTGAAGCTTTCTTT.

This clone was observed a few times. The V gene is TRBV19, the J gene TRBJ1-5; no reliable D call. Germline V lookup: CDR1 LNHDA, CDR2 SQIVND (reference sequence). V lost 4 bases and J lost 5, with 6 bases in between. This CDR3 is 12 amino acids long. The CDR3 DNA follows: TGTGCCAGTAGTACCTATGATCAGCCCCAGCATTTT. Translated, it gives CASSTYDQPQHF.

Only a few counts were recorded for this clone. The chain has TRBV28 and TRBJ1-1; 7 bases map to TRBD1. J lost 7 bases, V lost 3 bases, and 14 bases had no gene match. The CDR3 extends over 16 amino acids. Germline lookup yields CDR1 MDHEN and CDR2 SYDVKM. The CDR3 coding sequence is TGTGCCAGCAGTTTGACGGGACAGAGTTATGGGGGTGAAGCTTTCTTT. Protein: CASSLTGQSYGGEAFF.

The rearrangement links TRBV6-4 to TRBJ2-7; 8 bases are a match to TRBD2. Germline V gene data show CDR1 as MRHNA and CDR2 as SNTAGT. With 3 bases clipped from V and 2 bases from J, the junction kept 6 bases outside the gene matches. The CDR3 is made up of 15 amino acids. The CDR3 DNA reads TGTGCCAGCAGTGAAAGAAGCGGGGGCCCCTACGAGCAGTACTTC. Its translation is CASSERSGGPYEQYF.

This clone was found a few times. This chain links TRBV24-1 with TRBJ2-2; 7 nucleotides align to TRBD2. Germline V CDR1 and CDR2: KGHDR, SFDVKD. The CDR3 is 14 residues long. After removal of 6 bases from V and 5 bases from J, the junction contained 5 bases not matched to a gene. CDR3 sequence: CATSSREGTGELFF. CDR3 DNA: TGTGCCACCAGTTCCAGGGAGGGGACCGGGGAGCTGTTTTTT.

The chain is built from TRBV6-1 and TRBJ1-4; the D is unclear. The CDR3 length is 14 residues. Germline CDR1 and CDR2: MNHNS and SASEGT. The V gene lost 2 bases and the J gene lost 7 bases, with 11 bases spanning the gap. This chain's CDR3 is CASSESLVGEKLFF. The CDR3 DNA reads TGTGCCAGCAGTGAATCCCTAGTAGGTGAAAAACTGTTTTTT.

This rearrangement joins TRBV3-1 (or the pseudogene TRBV3-2) to TRBJ2-6; D is uncertain. Germline lookup yields CDR1 LGHDT and CDR2 YNNKEL (reference sequence). V lost 4 bases and J lost 4, with 11 bases in between. The CDR3 has 15 residues. For the CDR3, the DNA is TGTGCCAGCAGCCTTCCCGGTTCCGGGGCCAACGTCCTGACTTTC. Residues: CASSLPGSGANVLTF.

The chain combines TRBV24-1 with TRBJ2-5, with 10 positions matching TRBD1. There are 12 residues in the CDR3. Trimming at V came to 12 bases and at J to 6 bases, leaving 6 bases not matched to a gene. Germline values: CDR1 KGHDR, CDR2 SFDVKD. The CDR3 sequence: CAADRGLKTQYF. The CDR3, as DNA: TGTGCCGCCGACAGGGGGCTGAAGACCCAGTACTTC.

A note on this clone: Within the sample, other DNA sequences also encode this same CDR3. This chain links TRBV3-1 (or the pseudogene TRBV3-2) with TRBJ2-7, with D perhaps matching TRBD2 (5 bases). CDR1 is LGHDT and CDR2 is YNNKEL in the germline V gene (reference sequence). The CDR3 spans 13 residues. Deletions cut 6 bases from V and 2 bases from J, with 11 bases between. This CDR3 is CASSLGETYEQYF. The CDR3 DNA reads TGTGCCAGCAGTCTGGGAGAGACCTACGAGCAGTACTTC.

This chain links TRBV28 with TRBJ2-7; D ambiguous. The CDR3 is made up of 14 amino acids. Trimming took off 6 bases at V and 1 base at J, with 13 bases between the two ends. The germline V gene encodes CDR1 MDHEN and CDR2 SYDVKM. CDR3 nucleotide sequence: TGTGCCAGCAGAATAGGAGACGGATCCTACGAGCAGTACTTC. It yields the protein CASRIGDGSYEQYF.

The chain employs TRBV4-3 and TRBJ2-3; 11 nucleotides match TRBD2. CDR1 and CDR2 from the germline V gene are LGHNA and YSLEER. After removal of 5 bases from V and 0 bases from J, the junction contained 4 bases not matched to a gene. There are 16 residues in the CDR3. The CDR3 reads CASSTGLAASTDTQYF. As DNA, the CDR3 is TGCGCCAGCAGCACGGGACTAGCGGCTAGCACAGATACGCAGTATTTT.

The chain has TRBV14 and TRBJ1-1; 8 bases fit TRBD1. V trimming: 4 bases; J trimming: 1 base; junction bases outside the gene matches: 8. Per germline, CDR1 SGHDN and CDR2 FVKESK. CDR3 length: 16 amino acids. This CDR3 reads CASSLQGALRNTEAFF. CDR3 sequence (DNA): TGTGCCAGCAGCCTCCAGGGGGCCCTGCGGAACACTGAAGCTTTCTTT.

This rearrangement joins TRBV25-1 to TRBJ2-1, with D perhaps TRBD1 (6 bases). Germline assignment: CDR1 MGHDK and CDR2 SYGVNS. This CDR3 is 14 amino acids long. V was trimmed by 5 bases and J by 6 bases, leaving 14 bases between them. The CDR3 loop is CASSNHLQGNEQFF. The CDR3 DNA is TGTGCCAGCAGTAACCACTTACAGGGCAATGAGCAGTTCTTC.

This clone was counted only a few times. DNA of the CDR3: TGTGCCAGTAGTCCACAGGGAGCTGGGGCCAACGTCCTGACTTTC. Translated: CASSPQGAGANVLTF. V usage is TRBV19 and J usage is TRBJ2-6; TRBD1 is a possible D gene (6 bases). V was trimmed by 5 bases and J by 2 bases, leaving 10 bases between them. Germline lookup yields CDR1 LNHDA and CDR2 SQIVND (reference sequence). There are 15 residues in the CDR3.

This chain links TRBV28 with TRBJ1-2; tentatively, D is TRBD1 (5 bases). CDR3 length: 16 amino acids. Trimming cost V 2 bases and J 1 base, with 14 bases left between them. Germline V gene data show CDR1 as MDHEN and CDR2 as SYDVKM. DNA for the CDR3: TGTGCCAGCAGTTTAAGTGGGGGGTTCGGTAACTATGGCTACACCTTC. Amino acids: CASSLSGGFGNYGYTF.

The J gene is TRBJ2-1, the V gene TRBV24-1, with 9 bases aligning to TRBD2. After removal of 8 bases from V and 4 bases from J, the junction contained 5 bases not matched to a gene. Germline values: CDR1 KGHDR, CDR2 SFDVKD. The CDR3 runs to 14 residues. The CDR3 DNA reads as TGTGCCACCAAGGCTAGCGGGATTTACAATGAGCAGTTCTTC. Its translation is CATKASGIYNEQFF.

This chain uses TRBV11-2 with TRBJ2-1; 8 bases are shared with TRBD2. The junction had 18 bases not matched to a gene; V was cut back by 8 bases and J by 9 bases. CDR3 length: 16 amino acids. Germline V lookup: CDR1 SGHAT, CDR2 FQNNGV. The CDR3 loop reads CASSGGAGPKVGEQFF. The CDR3 nucleotides are TGTGCCAGCTCCGGGGGGGCCGGGCCAAAAGTTGGTGAGCAGTTCTTC.

This clone has more than one count but fewer than ten. The chain recombines TRBV28 with TRBJ2-7, with 9 bases lining up with TRBD1. The CDR3 has 14 amino acids. Trimming at V came to 5 bases and at J to 6 bases, leaving 8 bases not matched to a gene. Germline V gene data show CDR1 as MDHEN and CDR2 as SYDVKM. The CDR3 bases are TGTGCCAGCAGTATCCTCGACAGGGGGACCGAGCAGTACTTC. Its translation is CASSILDRGTEQYF.

The gene calls are TRBV24-1 and TRBJ1-2; TRBD1 agrees at 8 bases. Germline trimming cut 4 bases from V and 5 bases from J; bases unmatched to any gene: 8. The CDR3 is made up of 15 amino acids. CDR1 is KGHDR and CDR2 is SFDVKD in the germline V gene. The CDR3 DNA sequence: TGTGCCACCAGTGAACGCCGCGGGACAGGTTATGGCTACACCTTC. Its translation: CATSERRGTGYGYTF.

In this sample, this clone turned up a few times. The rearrangement joins TRBV7-9 to TRBJ2-2; possibly TRBD2 for D (5 bases). The germline V and J ends were trimmed by 5 bases and 2 bases, with 9 bases remaining between them. The CDR3 consists of 14 residues. Germline V lookup: CDR1 SEHNR, CDR2 FQNEAQ (reference sequence). CDR3 loop: CASSPASNTGELFF. CDR3 bases: TGTGCCAGCAGCCCCGCTAGCAACACCGGGGAGCTGTTTTTT. The entire variable domain, with the rest obtained from reference TRBV7-9 and TRBJ2-2, is as follows: DTGVSQNPRHKITKRGQNVTFRCDPISEHNRLYWYRQTLGQGPEFLTYFQNEAQLEKSRLLSDRFSAERPKGSFSTLEIQRTEQGDSAMYLCASSPASNTGELFFGEGSRLTVL.

The V call is TRBV10-3, the J call TRBJ2-7; D is perhaps TRBD1 (6 bases). The V and J ends lost 6 bases and 0 bases respectively, with 12 bases between them. CDR3 size: 14 residues. Germline assignment: CDR1 ENHRY and CDR2 SYGVKD. CDR3 protein: CAISAQGSSYEQYF. CDR3 bases: TGTGCCATCAGCGCCCAGGGGTCCTCCTACGAGCAGTACTTC.